Listed here are 31 T cell receptor beta chains from one sample, sequenced in a study of cytomegalovirus exposure and HLA in healthy donors. Primers included in the PCR were 60 Vbeta and 13 Jbeta primers. Profiling relied on immunoSEQ multiplex PCR, and the TCRdb table lists in-frame clones only, not all of them. The profile shows about 160,000 clones, 80% of them singletons. Sequenced input: PBMCs. Receptors were obtained from a man aged 18 to 29 in good health and CMV-seropositive.

The J gene is TRBJ2-1, the V gene TRBV6-6; no definite D call. The CDR3 consists of 14 residues. The germline gives CDR1 MNHNY, CDR2 SVGAGI (reference sequence). The V end was cut by 2 bases, the J end by 12 bases, with 17 bases between. CDR3 DNA sequence: TGTGCCAGCAGTTACGGGTCGGGTATAGAGGTGCAGTTCTTC. Protein: CASSYGSGIEVQFF.

This chain connects TRBV5-4 to TRBJ2-5, with D possibly TRBD1 on 6 matching bases. CDR3 length: 14 amino acids. Germline V gene data show CDR1 as SGHNT and CDR2 as YYREEE (reference sequence). Between the trimmed V and J ends, which lost 4 bases and 1 base, there was a span of 11 bases. CDR3 coding DNA: TGTGCCAGCAGCCTCAGGGGCCTCCAAGAGACCCAGTACTTC. Residues: CASSLRGLQETQYF.

Remarks on this clone: Other DNA sequences in this specimen translate into the identical CDR3. V usage is TRBV20-1 and J usage is TRBJ2-1; D is unclear. The CDR3 consists of 10 residues. V lost 5 bases and J 4 bases, leaving 3 bases between the germline ends. The germline V gene encodes CDR1 DFQATT and CDR2 SNEGSKA (reference sequence). CDR3 sequence: CSALYNEQFF. The CDR3 nucleotides are TGCAGTGCTTTATACAATGAGCAGTTCTTC.

The J gene is TRBJ2-5, the V gene TRBV19; no firm D call. Germline CDR1 reads LNHDA; CDR2 reads SQIVND (reference sequence). The V gene lost 6 bases and the J gene lost 0 bases, with 8 bases spanning the gap. The CDR3 has 13 residues. This chain's CDR3 is CASSSLYQETQYF. In DNA, the CDR3 is TGTGCCAGTAGCTCCCTCTACCAAGAGACCCAGTACTTC.

The genes are TRBV27 and TRBJ2-7; TRBD2 matches at 10 bases. Germline V gives CDR1 MNHEY, CDR2 SMNVEV (reference sequence). The CDR3 totals 17 residues. V lost 2 bases and J lost 2; bases outside the gene matches: 9. The CDR3: CASSLRTSGGRAYEQYF. As DNA, the CDR3 is TGTGCCAGCAGTTTAAGGACTAGCGGAGGGAGGGCCTACGAGCAGTACTTC.

This clone was counted between two and nine times. V gene TRBV5-6 combines with J gene TRBJ1-2; D is ambiguous. The CDR3 consists of 14 residues. Trimming took 4 bases from V and 8 from J, leaving 18 bases between them. Germline V CDR1 and CDR2: SGHDT, YYEEEE. CDR3 in DNA: TGTGCCAGCAGCGTTGGTACTGCGATCAGGGGCTACACCTTC. Its translation: CASSVGTAIRGYTF.

V is TRBV6-6 and J is TRBJ2-1, with D perhaps matching TRBD1 (6 bases). The CDR3 contains 15 residues. CDR1 and CDR2 from the germline V gene are MNHNY and SVGAGI (reference sequence). V lost 1 base to trimming and J lost 5 bases, with 12 bases between them. The CDR3 loop is CASSYLTGIDNEQFF. The CDR3, as DNA: TGTGCCAGCAGTTACTTGACAGGAATTGACAATGAGCAGTTCTTC.

Only one count was recorded for this clone. This chain joins TRBV4-2 and TRBJ1-1; no clear D. The CDR3 runs to 13 residues. V shed 8 bases and J shed 0 bases, with 10 bases lying between them. Per the germline V gene, CDR1 is LGHNA and CDR2 is YNFKEQ. CDR3 nucleotide sequence: TGTGCCAGCGGCTCCCTTGTGAACACTGAAGCTTTCTTT. As protein: CASGSLVNTEAFF.

V and J are TRBV6-4 and TRBJ2-1; TRBD2 matches at 8 bases. V trimming: 5 bases; J trimming: 9 bases; junction bases outside the gene matches: 12. CDR1 and CDR2 (germline): MRHNA, SNTAGT. The CDR3 is 15 residues long. As DNA, the CDR3 is TGTGCCAGCAGTCCGTCAACGGGAGGGCCATTTGAGCAGTTCTTC. The encoded protein is CASSPSTGGPFEQFF.

The CDR3 loop reads CASSIEVGNRGGKLFF. The DNA of the CDR3 is TGTGCCAGTAGTATAGAGGTGGGGAATCGGGGTGGAAAACTGTTTTTT. The rearrangement uses TRBV19 and TRBJ1-4; D gene uncertain. Germline values: CDR1 LNHDA, CDR2 SQIVND (reference sequence). V lost 0 bases, J lost 10 bases, and 18 bases lay in between. The length of the CDR3 is 16 residues.

The chain couples TRBV29-1 to TRBJ2-7; TRBD2 is a possible D gene (5 bases). Trimming pared 7 bases from V and 4 bases from J, leaving 20 bases between. Germline CDR1 SQVTM, CDR2 ANQGSEA. The length of the CDR3 is 14 residues. The CDR3 here is CSGSSGVGTYEQYF. CDR3 nucleotide sequence: TGCAGCGGGTCAAGCGGAGTCGGTACGTACGAGCAGTACTTC.

The V and J genes are TRBV9 and TRBJ1-2, with D possibly matching TRBD1 (5 bases). The V gene lost 1 base and the J gene lost 4 bases, with 8 bases spanning the gap. There are 13 residues in the CDR3. The germline V gene encodes CDR1 SGDLS and CDR2 YYNGEE. The CDR3 protein is CASSVFGGYGYTF. For the CDR3, the DNA is TGTGCCAGCAGCGTATTCGGGGGCTATGGCTACACCTTC.

This clone has only one observation. V usage is TRBV18 and J usage is TRBJ1-2; possible D gene TRBD1, 5 bases. V was pared by 3 bases and J by 0 bases, with 14 bases between. The CDR3 sequence is 16 residues long. Germline CDR1 KGHSH, CDR2 LQKENI. The CDR3 protein is CASSPREGRANYGYTF. The CDR3 nucleotides read TGTGCCAGCTCACCCCGGGAGGGCAGGGCTAACTATGGCTACACCTTC. The entire variable domain, with the rest obtained from reference TRBV18 and TRBJ1-2, is as follows: NAGVMQNPRHLVRRRGQEARLRCSPMKGHSHVYWYRQLPEEGLKFMVYLQKENIIDESGMPKERFSAEFPKEGPSILRIQQVVRGDSAAYFCASSPREGRANYGYTFGSGTRLTVV.

The chain is built from TRBV15 and TRBJ1-2; 7 bases match TRBD1. The germline CDR1 and CDR2 sequences are LNHNV and YYDKDF (reference sequence). The junction had 3 bases not matched to a gene; V was cut back by 0 bases and J by 2 bases. The CDR3 runs to 15 residues. CDR3 sequence: CATSRDPTGNYGYTF. CDR3 coding DNA: TGTGCCACCAGCAGAGATCCGACAGGGAACTATGGCTACACCTTC.

The chain recombines TRBV6-1 with TRBJ2-7, with a tentative D call TRBD2 (6 bases). Germline CDR1 MNHNS, CDR2 SASEGT. V was clipped by 0 bases and J by 3 bases, with 9 bases between them. The CDR3 has 14 residues. The CDR3 is CASSEAGGGYEQYF. CDR3 bases: TGTGCCAGCAGTGAAGCGGGGGGAGGCTACGAGCAGTACTTC.

CDR3 in DNA: TGTGCCAGCAGCTTATTTGGGACAGGGTCTACCTACGAGCAGTACTTC. Residues: CASSLFGTGSTYEQYF. The V gene is TRBV7-9, the J gene TRBJ2-5; 9 bases agree with TRBD1. The DNA matches TRBJ2-7 better at its end, which makes the J call doubtful. The CDR3 consists of 16 residues. Germline CDR1 SEHNR, CDR2 FQNEAQ (reference sequence).

J is TRBJ1-2 and V is TRBV15; D is undetermined. Per germline, CDR1 LNHNV and CDR2 YYDKDF (reference sequence). V was cut by 0 bases and J by 6 bases, with 11 bases left in between. The CDR3 runs 14 residues. CDR3 DNA sequence: TGTGCCACCAGCAGAGAGGGGAGGGATCATGGCTACACCTTC. As protein: CATSREGRDHGYTF.

The V gene is TRBV13, the J gene TRBJ2-7; D is perhaps TRBD2 (6 bases). The V gene lost 1 base and the J gene lost 5 bases, with 15 bases spanning the gap. Germline values: CDR1 PRHDT, CDR2 FYEKMQ (reference sequence). The CDR3 sequence is 15 residues long. CDR3 bases: TGTGCCAGCAGCTTAGAGCGGGCAGGCCGGAACGAGCAGTACTTC. Translating it yields CASSLERAGRNEQYF.

The V gene is TRBV13, the J gene TRBJ2-7; 13 nucleotides match TRBD2. This CDR3 is built from 18 residues. The V gene's germline CDR1 is PRHDT and CDR2 FYEKMQ (reference sequence). V trimming: 4 bases; J trimming: 1 base; junction bases outside the gene matches: 10. The CDR3 loop reads CASSSNQRTSGSSYEQYF. Written as DNA, the CDR3 is TGTGCCAGCAGCTCAAATCAGAGGACTAGCGGGAGTTCCTACGAGCAGTACTTC.

This clone was seen a few times. The chain uses TRBV29-1 and TRBJ1-2; no definite D call. Per germline, CDR1 SQVTM and CDR2 ANQGSEA. The CDR3 runs 9 residues. CDR3 amino acids: CSDNGGYTF. The CDR3 DNA reads as TGCAGTGACAACGGCGGCTACACCTTC.

The chain uses TRBV29-1 and TRBJ2-7; 7 nucleotides line up with TRBD1. After removal of 6 bases from V and 2 bases from J, the junction contained 10 bases not matched to a gene. Germline-derived CDR1 and CDR2 are SQVTM and ANQGSEA. CDR3 size: 14 residues. DNA for the CDR3: TGCAGCGTCCGTGCCGGACAGGTTGCCTACGAGCAGTACTTC. Residues: CSVRAGQVAYEQYF.

V usage is TRBV2 and J usage is TRBJ1-2, with a possible D match to TRBD1 (6 bases). This CDR3 comprises 14 residues. Germline loops: CDR1 SNHLY, CDR2 FYNNEI. Between the trimmed V and J ends, which lost 1 base and 6 bases, there was a span of 12 bases. CDR3 DNA: TGTGCCAGCAGTGAAGGGGTGGCAGGGGATGGCTACACCTTC. Translating it yields CASSEGVAGDGYTF.

This clone was counted a single time. The V gene is TRBV27, the J gene TRBJ1-5; possible D gene TRBD1, 6 bases. Trimming stripped 6 bases from V and 2 bases from J, with 11 bases between. Germline V lookup: CDR1 MNHEY, CDR2 SMNVEV (reference sequence). This CDR3 is built from 14 residues. The CDR3: CASRVGAGNQPQHF. In DNA form, the CDR3 reads TGTGCCAGCAGGGTGGGGGCGGGCAATCAGCCCCAGCATTTT.

For the CDR3, the DNA is TGTGCCAGCAGTGGCCCGGGACAGGGTGGCTATGGCTACACCTTC. Protein sequence: CASSGPGQGGYGYTF. V gene TRBV6-1 combines with J gene TRBJ1-2; 9 bases agree with TRBD1. CDR3 length equals 15 residues. The V segment lost 4 bases and the J segment 4 bases; nucleotides outside the gene matches: 7. CDR1 is MNHNS and CDR2 is SASEGT in the germline V gene.

The J gene is TRBJ2-2, the V gene TRBV2; 15 bases are shared with TRBD2. V dropped 4 bases and J dropped 4; count of bases not matched to a gene: 10. The CDR3 is made up of 19 amino acids. Germline V lookup: CDR1 SNHLY, CDR2 FYNNEI. In DNA, the CDR3 is TGTGCCAGCAGTGTTGGACAGGGACTAGCGGGAGGTTCCACCGGGGAGCTGTTTTTT. This gives the protein CASSVGQGLAGGSTGELFF.

This chain uses TRBV7-2 with TRBJ2-1; 8 nucleotides agree with TRBD2. V lost 2 bases and J lost 2; bases outside the gene matches: 14. Germline assignment: CDR1 SGHTA and CDR2 FQGNSA. This CDR3 has 19 residues. CDR3 nucleotides: TGTGCCAGCAGCTTAAGGGATATGGGACTAGTGGAGGCCTACAATGAGCAGTTCTTC. Its translation: CASSLRDMGLVEAYNEQFF.

This clone was counted between two and nine times. At the DNA level, this CDR3 is encoded by other sequences in the same sample as well. The chain couples TRBV4-3 to TRBJ2-7, with 11 bases lining up with TRBD2. Germline V gene lookup returns CDR1 LGHNA and CDR2 YSLEER. CDR3 length: 14 amino acids. J was trimmed by 3 bases and V by 4 bases; bases with no gene match: 2. The CDR3 reads CASSPGTSGYEQYF. For the CDR3, the DNA is TGCGCCAGCAGCCCCGGGACTAGCGGCTACGAGCAGTACTTC.

The chain joins TRBV5-3 to TRBJ2-7; D is perhaps TRBD1 (5 bases). TRBV5-3 counts as an open reading frame of uncertain function. V gave up 4 bases and J gave up 2 bases, with 25 bases separating them. The CDR3 totals 18 residues. Here the CDR3 reads CARSLKPLNLQATYEQYF. CDR3 nucleotides: TGTGCCAGAAGCCTCAAACCTTTAAATCTACAGGCTACCTACGAGCAGTACTTC.

The V call is TRBV28, the J call TRBJ1-2, with TRBD1 identical over 8 bases. CDR1 is MDHEN, CDR2 SYDVKM, per germline. The CDR3 is 15 amino acids. The V gene end was trimmed by 5 bases and the J gene end by 7 bases; junction bases not matched to a gene: 12. The CDR3 DNA reads as TGTGCCAGCAGTAACGGACAGGGTTTGATAAGTGGCTACACCTTC. Protein sequence: CASSNGQGLISGYTF.

This rearrangement joins TRBV27 to TRBJ2-3, with TRBD2 matching over 7 bases. Germline V gives CDR1 MNHEY, CDR2 SMNVEV (reference sequence). The CDR3 runs 15 residues. The V segment lost 5 bases and the J segment 10 bases; nucleotides outside the gene matches: 15. The CDR3 reads CASSPRGGVLHAQYF. The CDR3 region has the DNA TGTGCCAGCAGTCCCCGTGGGGGGGTGTTGCACGCGCAGTATTTT.

This clone was recorded once. The CDR3 DNA follows: TGTGCCAGCAGTTTGACTAGCGGGGACGGGGACGAGCAGTACTTC. Translation gives CASSLTSGDGDEQYF. This chain links TRBV27 with TRBJ2-7; TRBD2 matches 11 bases. The CDR3 loop spans 15 amino acids. Losses at the gene ends were 3 bases for V and 5 bases for J; bases not matched to a gene: 6. CDR1 MNHEY and CDR2 SMNVEV come from the germline V gene (reference sequence).